These 26 T cell receptor beta chains originate from one sample sequenced in a study of blood T cells in healthy people across ages. For the second PCR, which ran for 7 to 11 cycles, a sample-barcoded 5' primer and a J-beta primer mix were used. TCRdb ran MiXCR on the 5' RACE reads and lists one entry per CDR3 protein. The sample has more than 750,000 distinct CDR3 sequences; about 28% are singletons. This same sample was also part of a study on T cells of mothers and their children.

Sequencing used blood. These receptors all stem from a woman in her 40s in good health.

The V call is TRBV7-2, the J call TRBJ2-3; D gene unclear. Germline CDR1 SGHTA, CDR2 FQGNSA. This CDR3 comprises 13 residues. V dropped 0 bases and J dropped 5 bases, with 6 bases sitting between them. The CDR3 DNA is TGTGCCAGCAGCTTAGCTAGTCAAGATACGCAGTATTTT. Translated, it gives CASSLASQDTQYF.

The chain uses TRBV7-9 and TRBJ2-7; D possibly matches TRBD1 or TRBD2 (5 bases each). The CDR3 runs 16 residues. V was shortened by 4 bases and J by 1 base, with 17 bases between the two germline ends. In germline, CDR1 is SEHNR, CDR2 FQNEAQ (reference sequence). The CDR3 nucleotides read TGTGCCAGCAGCTCCTCCGGGGACCGTCATTCCTACGAGCAGTACTTC. Its translation: CASSSSGDRHSYEQYF.

This chain connects TRBV28 to TRBJ1-1; tentative D call: TRBD1 (5 bases). The CDR3 covers 14 residues. Germline V gene data show CDR1 as MDHEN and CDR2 as SYDVKM. The V end was cut by 7 bases, the J end by 0 bases, with 12 bases between. Here the CDR3 DNA reads TGTGCCAGCATTCGGGGACGGGTGAACACTGAAGCTTTCTTT. The encoded protein is CASIRGRVNTEAFF.

The rearrangement uses TRBV28 and TRBJ1-5; tentatively, D is TRBD1 (6 bases). Trimming shortened V by 5 bases and J by 7 bases, and 18 bases separated the two germline ends. From germline, CDR1 is MDHEN and CDR2 SYDVKM. CDR3 length: 15 residues. In nucleotides, the CDR3 is TGTGCCAGCAGTGGACAGCTAGCCCCGAACCAGCCCCAGCATTTT. Its translation is CASSGQLAPNQPQHF. The full variable domain, rest sourced from reference TRBV28 and TRBJ1-5, is DVKVTQSSRYLVKRTGEKVFLECVQDMDHENMFWYRQDPGLGLRLIYFSYDVKMKEKGDIPEGYSVSREKKERFSLILESASTNQTSMYLCASSGQLAPNQPQHFGDGTRLSIL.

This clonotype was found a few times. The V and J genes are TRBV20-1 and TRBJ1-5, with D uncertain. This CDR3 has 15 residues. V was shortened by 2 bases and J by 2 bases, with 13 bases between the two germline ends. Germline V lookup: CDR1 DFQATT, CDR2 SNEGSKA (reference sequence). CDR3 nucleotides: TGCAGTGCTAGACAGAATCTTGGCGGCAATCAGCCCCAGCATTTT. This gives the protein CSARQNLGGNQPQHF.

The chain joins TRBV20-1 to TRBJ2-3; 7 bases map to TRBD2. V trimming: 0 bases; J trimming: 0 bases; junction bases outside the gene matches: 3. This CDR3 has 15 amino acids. Germline assignment: CDR1 DFQATT and CDR2 SNEGSKA (reference sequence). The CDR3 loop reads CSAREREGSTDTQYF. For the CDR3, the DNA is TGCAGTGCTAGAGAGAGGGAGGGCAGCACAGATACGCAGTATTTT.

The chain couples TRBV3-1 to TRBJ1-1, with a possible D match to TRBD1 (5 bases). This CDR3 spans 14 amino acids. V shed 0 bases and J shed 6 bases, with 11 bases lying between them. The V gene's germline CDR1 is LGHDT and CDR2 YNNKEL (reference sequence). This chain's CDR3 is CASSQDSGGAEAFF. As DNA, the CDR3 is TGTGCCAGCAGCCAAGATAGTGGGGGGGCTGAAGCTTTCTTT.

This clonotype was seen only a few times. The genes are TRBV14 and TRBJ2-7, with 9 bases identical to TRBD2. Germline values: CDR1 SGHDN, CDR2 FVKESK. This CDR3 is built from 16 residues. The ends lost 3 bases at V and 3 bases at J; junction bases unmatched: 9. The CDR3 sequence is CASSQRWLAGIYEQYF. DNA of the CDR3: TGTGCCAGCAGCCAGAGGTGGCTAGCGGGGATCTACGAGCAGTACTTC. The whole variable domain, remainder taken from reference TRBV14 and TRBJ2-7, is EAGVTQFPSHSVIEKGQTVTLRCDPISGHDNLYWYRRVMGKEIKFLLHFVKESKQDESGMPNNRFLAERTGGTYSTLKVQPAELEDSGVYFCASSQRWLAGIYEQYFGPGTRLTVT.

Comment on this clonotype: This may be a read error: a much more frequent sequence differs by one nucleotide. The J gene is TRBJ2-4, the V gene TRBV7-2; D is tentatively TRBD1 or TRBD2 (5 bases each). This CDR3 comprises 14 residues. The germline gives CDR1 SGHTA, CDR2 FQGNSA. The germline V and J ends were trimmed by 5 bases and 0 bases, with 8 bases remaining between them. Here the CDR3 DNA reads TGTGCCAGCAGCCCGGGGACAGCCAAAAACATTCAGTACTTC. Translated, it gives CASSPGTAKNIQYF.

This clonotype was observed at least ten times. The rearrangement joins TRBV20-1 to TRBJ2-7; D perhaps matches TRBD2 (5 bases). Germline CDR1 and CDR2: DFQATT and SNEGSKA (reference sequence). The V end lost 2 bases, the J end lost 0 bases, and 11 bases lay between the germline ends. CDR3 length: 14 residues. CDR3 DNA sequence: TGCAGTGCTAGACCCGGGGTTAACTCCTACGAGCAGTACTTC. Translating it yields CSARPGVNSYEQYF.

CDR3 region: CASSSSLRGTEQYF. DNA of the CDR3: TGTGCCAGCAGCTCCAGCCTTAGGGGGACCGAGCAGTACTTC. The chain has TRBV7-2 and TRBJ2-5, with D tentatively TRBD1 (6 bases). The DNA end is more similar to TRBJ2-7, so the J call may be wrong. Germline CDR1 reads SGHTA; CDR2 reads FQGNSA. This CDR3 spans 14 amino acids.

This rearrangement joins TRBV5-5 to TRBJ2-7; D is unclear. This CDR3 region has 14 residues. Trimming took off 4 bases at V and 3 bases at J, with 14 bases between the two ends. Germline V gives CDR1 SGHKS, CDR2 YYEKEE (reference sequence). CDR3 DNA: TGTGCCAGCAGCCCCGACGGTGGATACTACGAGCAGTACTTC. Translating it yields CASSPDGGYYEQYF.

V usage is TRBV5-1 and J usage is TRBJ2-4; the match to TRBD2 covers 10 bases. The J call could be wrong; TRBJ2-7 is a better fit for the DNA end. CDR1 SGHRS and CDR2 YFSETQ come from the germline V gene. The CDR3 has 14 amino acids. CDR3 in amino acids: CASSLGGLATEQYF. The DNA for the CDR3 is TGCGCCAGCAGCTTGGGGGGACTAGCGACCGAGCAGTACTTC.

The chain recombines TRBV20-1 with TRBJ1-2, with D unclear. Germline V gene lookup returns CDR1 DFQATT and CDR2 SNEGSKA (reference sequence). The CDR3 consists of 12 residues. With 5 bases removed from V and 1 base from J, the gap between germline ends came to 8 bases. The CDR3 reads CSADDGNYGYTF. CDR3 sequence (DNA): TGCAGTGCTGACGACGGTAACTATGGCTACACCTTC.

This clonotype was detected once. The genes are TRBV7-2 and TRBJ1-5; 7 nucleotides align to TRBD1. The CDR3 has 16 amino acids. Germline assignment: CDR1 SGHTA and CDR2 FQGNSA. Losses at the gene ends were 8 bases for V and 4 bases for J; bases not matched to a gene: 14. The CDR3 sequence is CASGILSGGANQPQHF. The CDR3 DNA sequence: TGTGCCAGCGGGATCCTCTCAGGGGGGGCTAATCAGCCCCAGCATTTT.

The V gene is TRBV4-3, the J gene TRBJ1-6; D remains ambiguous. The V and J ends lost 5 bases and 0 bases respectively, with 14 bases between them. Germline CDR1 reads LGHNA; CDR2 reads YSLEER. The CDR3 runs 17 residues. The CDR3 loop is CASSTSTGNSYNSPLHF. CDR3 DNA: TGCGCCAGCAGCACTTCCACGGGAAACTCCTATAATTCACCCCTCCACTTT.

In its sample, this clonotype was seen many times. The CDR3 nucleotides read TGTGCCACCAGTGACCGGGACAGGGGGCTAGGAGGCTACACCTTC. As protein: CATSDRDRGLGGYTF. The rearrangement joins TRBV24-1 to TRBJ1-2; TRBD1 matches at 12 bases. This CDR3 spans 15 amino acids. With V trimmed by 4 bases and J by 8 bases, 7 bases remained unmatched. Germline V gene lookup returns CDR1 KGHDR and CDR2 SFDVKD.

This clonotype was observed a handful of times. The J gene is TRBJ1-4, the V gene TRBV27; 7 bases line up with TRBD1. The V and J ends lost 8 bases and 8 bases, in that order; junction bases with no gene match: 11. This CDR3 contains 14 residues. Germline assignment: CDR1 MNHEY and CDR2 SMNVEV (reference sequence). The CDR3 DNA follows: TGTGCCAGCGGAACGACAGGGCGTGTCGAAAAACTGTTTTTT. This gives the protein CASGTTGRVEKLFF.

This clonotype has a single count. The chain couples TRBV6-6 to TRBJ1-2, with D perhaps TRBD1 (6 bases). The germline CDR1 and CDR2 sequences are MNHNY and SVGAGI (reference sequence). This CDR3 comprises 16 residues. V dropped 2 bases and J dropped 8 bases, with 21 bases sitting between them. The CDR3 DNA sequence: TGTGCCAGCAGTTACACCCGGGACATCCCGAGAGGAGGCTACACCTTC. Translated, it gives CASSYTRDIPRGGYTF.

The V gene is TRBV6-6, the J gene TRBJ2-3; D call uncertain. The V and J ends lost 6 bases and 4 bases respectively, with 14 bases between them. The CDR3 runs 14 residues. Germline values: CDR1 MNHNY, CDR2 SVGAGI (reference sequence). CDR3 sequence: CASSQTQVSDTQYF. DNA for the CDR3: TGTGCCAGCAGCCAGACCCAGGTCTCAGATACGCAGTATTTT.

The gene calls are TRBV7-9 and TRBJ2-1, with 9 bases lining up with TRBD1. Looked up from germline, CDR1 is SEHNR and CDR2 is FQNEAQ (reference sequence). V trimming: 0 bases; J trimming: 3 bases; junction bases outside the gene matches: 6. CDR3 length: 17 residues. CDR3 nucleotide sequence: TGTGCCAGCAGCTTAGCGCTTGGACAGGGGATCTACAATGAGCAGTTCTTC. Translated: CASSLALGQGIYNEQFF.

The chain employs TRBV20-1 and TRBJ2-3, with TRBD2 matching 7 bases. The V and J ends lost 3 bases and 6 bases, in that order; junction bases with no gene match: 3. This CDR3 region has 12 residues. The germline V gene has CDR1 DFQATT and CDR2 SNEGSKA (reference sequence). In nucleotides, the CDR3 is TGCAGTGCTAGGGGGGGAGGGGATACGCAGTATTTT. Amino acids: CSARGGGDTQYF.

V gene TRBV12-3 or TRBV12-4 combines with J gene TRBJ1-2; D is ambiguous. V lost 5 bases to trimming and J lost 5 bases, with 12 bases between them. The CDR3 extends over 13 amino acids. CDR3 protein: CASSRPDLYGYTF. The CDR3 region has the DNA TGTGCCAGCAGTAGGCCAGACTTATATGGCTACACCTTC.

The V gene is TRBV20-1, the J gene TRBJ1-6; possibly TRBD1 for D (5 bases). Germline V gene sequence: CDR1 DFQATT, CDR2 SNEGSKA (reference sequence). The germline V and J ends were trimmed by 5 bases and 9 bases, with 11 bases remaining between them. The CDR3 loop spans 12 amino acids. The CDR3 DNA reads TGCAGTGCTCTAGACAGCAGTTCACCCCTCCACTTT. It translates to CSALDSSSPLHF.

This clonotype was seen repeatedly, ten times or more. The J gene is TRBJ1-2, the V gene TRBV7-2; 8 bases agree with TRBD1. J gave up 5 bases and V 4 bases, and 6 bases lay outside the gene matches. This CDR3 has 14 residues. Germline V gene lookup returns CDR1 SGHTA and CDR2 FQGNSA. CDR3 coding DNA: TGTGCCAGCAGCTCAAGGACAGGGTTTTATGGCTACACCTTC. Protein product: CASSSRTGFYGYTF.

Concerning this clonotype itself: This could be a read error, since a much larger clone is one nucleotide away. The chain couples TRBV5-1 to TRBJ2-7; 9 nucleotides agree with TRBD1. This CDR3 has 15 residues. In germline, CDR1 is SGHRS, CDR2 YFSETQ. The CDR3 spells CASSQTGTGIYERYF. In DNA, the CDR3 is TGCGCCAGCAGCCAGACCGGGACAGGGATATACGAGCGGTACTTC.